The rows below give T cell receptor beta chains drawn from one sample of a study of cytomegalovirus exposure and HLA in healthy donors. Clones were read by immunoSEQ multiplex PCR, and TCRdb kept only the in-frame ones, dropping some. The sample yields tens of thousands of clones, about 84% seen once. Sequenced: PBMCs. Source of these receptors: a girl aged 2 to 10 in good health and CMV-seropositive. The CDR3 runs from the conserved cysteine through the conserved F or W. A D gene is named only where the DNA matches it firmly. Part of the rows lack a size; the others show once, few, many or a class for expanded clones.

V gene	J gene	clone size	D gene	CDR3 DNA	CDR3 protein
TRBV28	TRBJ2-7	.	TRBD1	TGTGCCAGCAGTTACAGGGGGAATAACGAGCAGTACTTC	CASSYRGNNEQYF
TRBV19	TRBJ2-7	.	TRBD2	TGTGCCAGTAGTATTCTGCCTAGCGGGAGCCAAAGCGAGCAGTACTTC	CASSILPSGSQSEQYF
TRBV29-1	TRBJ2-1	.	TRBD2	TGCAGCGTAAGGACTAGCGGCAATGAGCAGTTCTTC	CSVRTSGNEQFF
TRBV2	TRBJ2-7	once	.	TGTGCCAGCTCACGACTCGTCGGCGTGAAGTACTTC	CASSRLVGVKYF
TRBV6-6	TRBJ1-1	.	TRBD1	TGTGCCAGCAAGACAGGGGACACTGAAGCTTTCTTT	CASKTGDTEAFF
TRBV15	TRBJ1-2	.	TRBD1	TGTGCCACCAGCAGAGGGGGGACAGGGGGTTATGGCTACACCTTC	CATSRGGTGGYGYTF
TRBV14	TRBJ2-7	.	TRBD1	TGTGCCAGCAGCCAGACAGGGGCCCAATTCCCCTACGAGCAGTACTTC	CASSQTGAQFPYEQYF
TRBV28	TRBJ1-4	.	.	TGTGCCAGCAGTTCCGCAGGCACTAATGAAAAACTGTTTTTT	CASSSAGTNEKLFF
TRBV30	TRBJ2-3	.	TRBD1	TGTGCCTGGAACGAGGGGGCCGCAGATACGCAGTATTTT	CAWNEGAADTQYF
TRBV29-1	TRBJ2-7	.	TRBD1	TGCAGCGTGGGGACAGGGTGGTTGGATTACGAGCAGTACTTC	CSVGTGWLDYEQYF
TRBV18	TRBJ2-3	.	TRBD1	TGTGCCAGCTCACCACGGGGACAGTCCCCGACAGATACGCAGTATTTT	CASSPRGQSPTDTQYF
TRBV5-3	TRBJ1-3	.	TRBD1	TGTGCCAGAAGCTGGCCACGACAGGGGGAGGCCACTGGAAACACCATATATTTT	CARSWPRQGEATGNTIYF
TRBV28	TRBJ1-2	.	.	TGTGCCAGTCTGAGGGGAGGAGGCGGCTACACCTTC	CASLRGGGGYTF
TRBV30	TRBJ2-1	.	TRBD2	TGTGCCTGGAGTGCTGTAGCGGGGACCTCCTACAATGAGCAGTTCTTC	CAWSAVAGTSYNEQFF
TRBV15	TRBJ2-3	.	TRBD1	TGTGCCACCAGCACGCACAGGGGGCATACGCAGTATTTT	CATSTHRGHTQYF
TRBV6-5	TRBJ1-5	.	.	TGTGCCAGCAGCCCTATACAGGGAGGCAATCAGCCCCAGCATTTT	CASSPIQGGNQPQHF
TRBV15	TRBJ2-1	.	.	TGTGCCACCAGCAGAGTAGACAATGAGCAGTTCTTC	CATSRVDNEQFF
TRBV19	TRBJ2-5	.	.	TGTGCCAGTAGTATATCCGGGCAAGAGACCCAGTACTTC	CASSISGQETQYF
TRBV7-9	TRBJ1-2	.	TRBD1	TGTGCCAGCAGCTTATCGGACAGGGGAGGGACGTATGGCTACACCTTC	CASSLSDRGGTYGYTF
TRBV4-3	TRBJ2-1	once	.	TGCGCCAGCAGCCAAGATCCAGGGGGGTCCTACAATGAGCAGTTCTTC	CASSQDPGGSYNEQFF
TRBV28	TRBJ1-4	.	.	TGTGCCAGCAAGCAATTTAATGAAAAACTGTTTTTT	CASKQFNEKLFF
TRBV5-1	TRBJ1-1	few	.	TGCGCCAGCAGCTTGATTGCCCCAGCGAGGCCTGAAGCTTTCTTT	CASSLIAPARPEAFF
TRBV5-4	TRBJ2-7	.	TRBD2	TGTGCCAGCAGCTTGATTTCCGGGGGGTCCTACGAGCAGTACTTC	CASSLISGGSYEQYF
TRBV30	TRBJ1-5	.	TRBD1	TGTGCCTGGAGTCGACAGGGGGATCAGCCCCAGCATTTT	CAWSRQGDQPQHF
TRBV5-8	TRBJ2-3	.	.	TGTGCCAGCAGCTTGTATGAGGATACGCAGTATTTT	CASSLYEDTQYF
TRBV6-5	TRBJ2-7	.	.	TGTGCCAGCAGTCCCTTACTTTCGCGTGAGCAGTACTTC	CASSPLLSREQYF
TRBV15	TRBJ2-7	.	TRBD1	TGTGCCACCAGCAGACTGGGACAGACGCCTTACGAGCAGTACTTC	CATSRLGQTPYEQYF
TRBV27	TRBJ1-1	.	.	TGTGCCAGCCTCGGAGGAACTGAAGCTTTCTTT	CASLGGTEAFF
TRBV27	TRBJ1-5	.	.	TGTGCCAGCAGTTTGCAGTCGGGGAGCAATCAGCCCCAGCATTTT	CASSLQSGSNQPQHF
TRBV18	TRBJ2-5	once	.	TGTGCCAGCTCACCTGAGGGCCGGACGGGAGAGACCCAGTACTTC	CASSPEGRTGETQYF
TRBV29-1	TRBJ2-7	.	TRBD2	TGCAGCGTTCAGGGGCTAGCGGGAGACATATACGAGCAGTACTTC	CSVQGLAGDIYEQYF
TRBV10-3	TRBJ2-2	.	.	TGTGCCATCAGAAAGAACACTATTGGCGGGGAGCTGTTTTTT	CAIRKNTIGGELFF
TRBV7-8	TRBJ2-7	once	.	TGTGCCAGCAGCTTAGTTTGGGTTAGCGGAACATTTTCCTACGAGCAGTACTTC	CASSLVWVSGTFSYEQYF
TRBV4-2	TRBJ2-7	.	.	TGTGCCAGCAGCCAAGTTTTCGGCGGATACGAGCAGTACTTC	CASSQVFGGYEQYF
TRBV5-1	TRBJ2-3	.	.	TGCGCCAGCAGCTTGGGGACGGGGTCCGATACGCAGTATTTT	CASSLGTGSDTQYF
TRBV28	TRBJ1-2	.	.	TGTGCCAGCAAAGCCGGGACACCAAACTATGGCTACACCTTC	CASKAGTPNYGYTF
TRBV6-1	TRBJ1-2	.	.	TGTGCCAGCAGTGATACAGGGCTATATGGCTACACCTTC	CASSDTGLYGYTF
TRBV4-1	TRBJ1-1	.	TRBD1	TGCGCCAGCAGCCCGAGGGGACAGGGAGGGAACACTGAAGCTTTCTTT	CASSPRGQGGNTEAFF